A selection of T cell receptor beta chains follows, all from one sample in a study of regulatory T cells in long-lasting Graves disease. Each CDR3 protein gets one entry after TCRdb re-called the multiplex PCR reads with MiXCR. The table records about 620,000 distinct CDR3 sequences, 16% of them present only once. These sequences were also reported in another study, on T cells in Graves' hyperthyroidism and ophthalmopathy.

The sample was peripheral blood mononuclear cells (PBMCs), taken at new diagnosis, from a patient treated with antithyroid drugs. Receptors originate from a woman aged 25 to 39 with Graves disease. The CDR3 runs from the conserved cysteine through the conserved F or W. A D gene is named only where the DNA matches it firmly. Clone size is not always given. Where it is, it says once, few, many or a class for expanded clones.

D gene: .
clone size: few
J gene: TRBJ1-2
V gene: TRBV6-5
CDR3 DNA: TGTGCCAGCAGTTACGATTGGTCAGGGAACTATGGCTACACCTTC
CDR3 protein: CASSYDWSGNYGYTF

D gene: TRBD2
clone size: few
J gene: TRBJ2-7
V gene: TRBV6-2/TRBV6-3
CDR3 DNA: TGTGCCAGCAGTTACTCAAGGCGGGGGGCCTACGAGCAGTACTTC
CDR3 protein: CASSYSRRGAYEQYF

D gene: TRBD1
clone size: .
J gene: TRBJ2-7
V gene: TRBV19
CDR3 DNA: TGTGCCAGAGAGGGACAGGGGCCCAGGGAGGGCTACGAGCAGTACTTC
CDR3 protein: CAREGQGPREGYEQYF

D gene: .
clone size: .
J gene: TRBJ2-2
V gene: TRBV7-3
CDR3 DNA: TGTGCCAGCAGCGATACAGGGATTCCCGGGGAGCTGTTTTTT
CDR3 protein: CASSDTGIPGELFF

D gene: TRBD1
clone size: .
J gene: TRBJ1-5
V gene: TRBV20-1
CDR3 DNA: TGCAGTGCTAGCCTTCGGCCGGGACAGGGAATGGGAAGTCAGCCCCAGCATTTT
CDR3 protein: CSASLRPGQGMGSQPQHF

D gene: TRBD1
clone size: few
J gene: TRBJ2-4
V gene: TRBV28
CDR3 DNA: TGTGCCAGCAGTTTAACCGGGACAGGAAAAAACATTCAGTACTTC
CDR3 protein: CASSLTGTGKNIQYF

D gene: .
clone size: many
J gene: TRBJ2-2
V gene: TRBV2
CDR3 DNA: TGTGCCAGCAGTGAGGGCCCCCTCGGCGCCGGGGAGCTGTTTTTT
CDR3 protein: CASSEGPLGAGELFF

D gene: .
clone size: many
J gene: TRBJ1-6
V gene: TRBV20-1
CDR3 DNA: TGCAGTGCTAGAGGGGGGACGGACAATTCACCCCTCCACTTT
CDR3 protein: CSARGGTDNSPLHF

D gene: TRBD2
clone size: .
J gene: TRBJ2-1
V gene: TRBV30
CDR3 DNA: TGTGCCTGGAGCGGGAGCGGGGATGAGCAGTTCTTC
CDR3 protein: CAWSGSGDEQFF

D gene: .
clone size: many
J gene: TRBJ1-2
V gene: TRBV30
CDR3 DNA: TGTGCCTGGACGCGTCAGGGGATCGAGGGCTACACCTTC
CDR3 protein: CAWTRQGIEGYTF

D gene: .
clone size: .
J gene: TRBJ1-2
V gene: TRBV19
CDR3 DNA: TGTGCCAGTAGGGCCGACGGGAGATATGGCTACACCTTC
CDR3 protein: CASRADGRYGYTF

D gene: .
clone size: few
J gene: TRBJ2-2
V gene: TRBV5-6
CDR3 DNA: TGTGCCAGCAGCTTGGTAGTCCGGGGCGCGAACACCGGGGAGCTGTTTTTT
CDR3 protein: CASSLVVRGANTGELFF

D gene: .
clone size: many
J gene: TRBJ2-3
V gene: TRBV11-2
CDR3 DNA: TGTGCCAGCAGCCTCCGCCCCTCTCCCACAGATACGCAGTATTTT
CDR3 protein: CASSLRPSPTDTQYF

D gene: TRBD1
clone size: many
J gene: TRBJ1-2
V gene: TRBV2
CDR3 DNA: TGTGCCAGCACTCCGCAGGGGGTGCGGGGCTACACCTTC
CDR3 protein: CASTPQGVRGYTF

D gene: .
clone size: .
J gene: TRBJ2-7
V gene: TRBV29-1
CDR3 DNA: TGCAGCGTTGGGTCTACATACGAGCAGTACTTC
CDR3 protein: CSVGSTYEQYF

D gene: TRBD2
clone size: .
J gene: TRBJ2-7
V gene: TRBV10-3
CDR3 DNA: TGTGCCATCAGTGAGATAGCGGGACCTCACGAGCAGTACTTC
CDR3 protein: CAISEIAGPHEQYF

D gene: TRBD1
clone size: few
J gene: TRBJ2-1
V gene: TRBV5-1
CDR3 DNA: TGCGCCAGCAGCCCGGGACAGGGTTTTTATGAGCAGTTCTTC
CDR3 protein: CASSPGQGFYEQFF

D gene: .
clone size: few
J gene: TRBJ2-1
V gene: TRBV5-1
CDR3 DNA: TGCGCCAGCAGCTTGGCCCTACAGGGAGTCCATGAGCAGTTCTTC
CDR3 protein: CASSLALQGVHEQFF

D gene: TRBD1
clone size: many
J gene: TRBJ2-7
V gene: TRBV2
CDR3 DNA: TGTGCCAGCAGTGTTCGCGGCGGACAGGGCCCGCCTTACGAGCAGTACTTC
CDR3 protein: CASSVRGGQGPPYEQYF

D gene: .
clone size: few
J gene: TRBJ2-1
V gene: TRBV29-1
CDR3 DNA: TGCAGCGTGCCGACTCAGGGGAATGAGCAGTTCTTC
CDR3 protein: CSVPTQGNEQFF

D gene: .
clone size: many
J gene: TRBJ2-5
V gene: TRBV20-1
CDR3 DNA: TGCAGTGCTAGTTTAATTGGGACCCAGTACTTC
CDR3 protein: CSASLIGTQYF

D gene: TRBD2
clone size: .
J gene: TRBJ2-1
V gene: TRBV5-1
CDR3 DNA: TGCGCCAGCAGCTTTGAACCTGGTGGGACTAGCGGCTACAATGAGCAGTTCTTC
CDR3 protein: CASSFEPGGTSGYNEQFF

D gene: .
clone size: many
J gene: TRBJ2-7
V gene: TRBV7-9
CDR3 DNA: TGTGCCAGCGAGGGGGGCGAGCAGTACTTC
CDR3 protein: CASEGGEQYF

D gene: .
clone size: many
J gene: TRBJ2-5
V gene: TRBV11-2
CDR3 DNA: TGTGCCAGCAGCCCAGGACGTTCGGGGCAAGAGACCCAGTACTTC
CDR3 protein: CASSPGRSGQETQYF

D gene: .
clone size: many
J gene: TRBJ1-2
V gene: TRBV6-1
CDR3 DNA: TGTGCCAGCGGAACCGGGACATCGTATGGCTACACCTTC
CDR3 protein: CASGTGTSYGYTF

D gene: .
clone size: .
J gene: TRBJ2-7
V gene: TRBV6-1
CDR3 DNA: TGTGCCAGCAGTGAAGCGGAGTTCCACGAGCAGTACTTC
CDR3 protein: CASSEAEFHEQYF

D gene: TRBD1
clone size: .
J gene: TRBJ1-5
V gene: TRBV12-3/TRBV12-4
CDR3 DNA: TGTGCCAGCCAACCAGGGGGGGGGAATCAGCCCCAGCATTTT
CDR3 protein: CASQPGGGNQPQHF

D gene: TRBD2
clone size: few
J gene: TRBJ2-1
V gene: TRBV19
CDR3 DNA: TGTGCCAGTACAGGGTCTAGCGGCTACAATGAGCAGTTCTTC
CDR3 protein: CASTGSSGYNEQFF

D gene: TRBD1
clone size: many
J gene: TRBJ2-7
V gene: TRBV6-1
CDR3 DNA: TGTGCCAGCCGAGAATGGGACAGGGAGAACGAGCAGTACTTC
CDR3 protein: CASREWDRENEQYF

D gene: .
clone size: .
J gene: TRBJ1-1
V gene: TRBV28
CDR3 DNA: TGTGCCAGCATGGAAGTCGTGAACACTGAAGCTTTCTTT
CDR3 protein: CASMEVVNTEAFF

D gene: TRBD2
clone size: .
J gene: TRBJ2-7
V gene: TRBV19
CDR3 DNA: TGTGCCAGTAGTACCCCCCGGGGTAGCGGGATGTACGAGCAGTACTTC
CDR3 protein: CASSTPRGSGMYEQYF

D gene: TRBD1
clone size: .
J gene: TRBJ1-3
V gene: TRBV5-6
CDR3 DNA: TGTGCCAGCAGCCCTCAGGGGGCGCAAGTCCCTGGAAACACCATATATTTT
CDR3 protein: CASSPQGAQVPGNTIYF

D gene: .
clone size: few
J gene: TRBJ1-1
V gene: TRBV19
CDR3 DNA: TGTGCCAGTAGTATCGGGCCCTGGGGGTCAGAAGCTTTCTTT
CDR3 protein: CASSIGPWGSEAFF

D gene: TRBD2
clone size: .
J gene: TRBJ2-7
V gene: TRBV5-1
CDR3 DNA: TGCGCCAGCAGCCCGAGACAGGGAGGGATTCCGGGACTAGCGGGCGACGAGCAGTACTTC
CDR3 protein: CASSPRQGGIPGLAGDEQYF

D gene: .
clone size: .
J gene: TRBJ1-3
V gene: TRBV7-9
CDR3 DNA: TGTGCCAGCAGCCCTAACCTAAGGGGCTCCGGAAACACCATATATTTT
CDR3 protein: CASSPNLRGSGNTIYF

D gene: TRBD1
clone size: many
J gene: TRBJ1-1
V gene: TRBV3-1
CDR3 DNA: TGTGCCAGCAGCCCGAAACAGGGGTTGAACACTGAAGCTTTCTTT
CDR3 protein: CASSPKQGLNTEAFF

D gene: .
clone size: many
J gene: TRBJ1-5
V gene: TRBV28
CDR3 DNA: TGTGCCAGCAGTTCAGGTGCAGGGCGCAATCAGCCCCAGCATTTT
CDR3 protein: CASSSGAGRNQPQHF

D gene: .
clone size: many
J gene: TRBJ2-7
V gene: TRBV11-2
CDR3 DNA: TGTGCCAGCAGCTTAGGAGGAGGTGTCTACGAGCAGTACTTC
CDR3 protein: CASSLGGGVYEQYF

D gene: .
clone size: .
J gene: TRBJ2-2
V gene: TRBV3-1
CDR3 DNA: TGTGCCAGCAGCCAAGGGGGTGGGAACACCGGGGAGCTGTTTTTT
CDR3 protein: CASSQGGGNTGELFF

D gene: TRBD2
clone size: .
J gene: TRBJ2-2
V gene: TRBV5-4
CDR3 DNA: TGTGCCAGCAGTTTGGGGCTAGCGGGACCCACCGGGGAGCTGTTTTTT
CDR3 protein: CASSLGLAGPTGELFF

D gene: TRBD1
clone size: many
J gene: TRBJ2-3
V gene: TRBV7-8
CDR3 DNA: TGTGCCAGCAGCGAAGAGACAGGGGTGGGTCCAGATACGCAGTATTTT
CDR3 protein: CASSEETGVGPDTQYF

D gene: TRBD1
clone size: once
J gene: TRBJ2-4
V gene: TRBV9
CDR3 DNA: TGTGCCAGCAGCGTAGGACAGGGTCCAACCAAAAACATTCAGTACTTC
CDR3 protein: CASSVGQGPTKNIQYF

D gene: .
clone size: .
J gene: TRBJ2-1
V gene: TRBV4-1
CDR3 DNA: TGCGCCAGCAGCCAAGATCATTGGCGGAAAGGTGGCAATGAGCAGTTCTTC
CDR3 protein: CASSQDHWRKGGNEQFF

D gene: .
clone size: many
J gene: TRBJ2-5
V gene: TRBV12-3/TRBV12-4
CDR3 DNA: TGTGCCAGCAGTTTTCTGTCCGGAGGTCTGTTCCAAGAGACCCAGTACTTC
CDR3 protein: CASSFLSGGLFQETQYF

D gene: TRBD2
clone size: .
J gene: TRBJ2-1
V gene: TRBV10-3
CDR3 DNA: TGTGCCATCAGTGAATCCTTCGCTAGCGGGAGGACAAGCTCCTACAATGAGCAGTTCTTC
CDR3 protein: CAISESFASGRTSSYNEQFF

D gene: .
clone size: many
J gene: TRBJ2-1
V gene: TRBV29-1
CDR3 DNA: TGCAGCGTTGAAGTCGGGCGGCGATTTCTCTACAATGAGCAGTTCTTC
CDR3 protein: CSVEVGRRFLYNEQFF

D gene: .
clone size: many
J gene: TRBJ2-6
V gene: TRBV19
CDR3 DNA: TGTGCCAGTAGTATTTGGTGGGAGTCAGGGTACTCTGGGGCCAACGTCCTGACTTTC
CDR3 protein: CASSIWWESGYSGANVLTF

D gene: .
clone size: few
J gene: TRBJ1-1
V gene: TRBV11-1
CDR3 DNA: TGTGCCAGCAGCTTATCATTTGTGAACACTGAAGCTTTCTTT
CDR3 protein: CASSLSFVNTEAFF

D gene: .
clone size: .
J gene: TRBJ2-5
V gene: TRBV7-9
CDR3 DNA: TGTGCCAGCAGCTTATTAGGAGCGATCCAAGAGACCCAGTACTTC
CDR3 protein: CASSLLGAIQETQYF

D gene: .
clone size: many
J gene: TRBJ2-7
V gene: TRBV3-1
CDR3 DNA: TGTGCCAGCAGCCAACGAACTCACGCTAACCACGAGCAGTACTTC
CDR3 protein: CASSQRTHANHEQYF

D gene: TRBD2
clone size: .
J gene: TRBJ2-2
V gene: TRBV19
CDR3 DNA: TGTGCCAGTAGCCCCTGGGAGGGCAGGGTCGGGGAGCTGTTTTTT
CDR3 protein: CASSPWEGRVGELFF

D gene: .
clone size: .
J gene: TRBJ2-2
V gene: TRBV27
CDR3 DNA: TGTGCCAGCAGGGGGACGAGGGCCCTCACCGGGGAGCTGTTTTTT
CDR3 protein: CASRGTRALTGELFF

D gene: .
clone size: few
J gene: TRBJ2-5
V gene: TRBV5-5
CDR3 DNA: TGTGCCAGCAGCCCGACCCTGGAGGAGACCCAGTACTTC
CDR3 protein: CASSPTLEETQYF